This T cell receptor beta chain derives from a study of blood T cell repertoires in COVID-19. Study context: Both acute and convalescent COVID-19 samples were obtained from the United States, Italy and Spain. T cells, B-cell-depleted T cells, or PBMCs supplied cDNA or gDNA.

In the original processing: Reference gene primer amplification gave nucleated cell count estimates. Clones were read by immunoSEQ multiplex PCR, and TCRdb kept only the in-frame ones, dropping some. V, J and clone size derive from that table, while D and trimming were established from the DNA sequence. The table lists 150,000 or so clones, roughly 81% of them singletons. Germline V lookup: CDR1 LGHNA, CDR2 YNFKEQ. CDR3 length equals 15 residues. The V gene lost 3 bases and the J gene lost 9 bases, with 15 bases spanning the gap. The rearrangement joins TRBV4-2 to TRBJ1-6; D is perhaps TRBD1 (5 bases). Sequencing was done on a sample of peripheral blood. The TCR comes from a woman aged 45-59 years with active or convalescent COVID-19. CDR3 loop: CASSQSDRERSPLHF. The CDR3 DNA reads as TGTGCCAGCAGCCAGTCAGACAGAGAACGTTCACCCCTCCACTTT.